The TCR beta chain under discussion was sequenced for a study of human T cells and chemical hapten exposure. The CDR3 is 14 residues long. Germline V gene lookup returns CDR1 LNHDA and CDR2 SQIVND (reference sequence). Trimming at V came to 4 bases and at J to 7 bases, leaving 3 bases not matched to a gene. Time point defined: pre-sensitization, week 0. Specified treatment: therapeutic diphenylcyclopropenone sensitization with weekly scalp DPC. In this sample, this clonotype turned up a few times. TCRdb recomputed calls from the RACE reads with MiXCR, one row per CDR3 protein. This sample has some 60,000 distinct CDR3 sequences, with approximately 11% found just once.

The source was whole blood, collected in connection with sensitization to the hapten diphenylcyclopropenone (DPC). This TCR was sampled from a woman aged 40 to 50 with alopecia areata. Some clones in this sample may be carry-over from other donors' samples. The chain is built from TRBV19 and TRBJ1-5, with 11 positions matching TRBD1. CDR3 region: CASSTGTGGQPQHF. CDR3 nucleotides: TGTGCCAGTAGTACCGGGACAGGGGGGCAGCCCCAGCATTTT.